Presented here are 13 T cell receptor beta chains from one specimen sequenced in a study of siplizumab effects on memory and regulatory T cells (dated by TCRdb to the late 2010s). The receptor library was made with the immunoSEQ multiplex PCR assay. Entries here come from immuneACCESS through TCRdb and include only in-frame sequences with V and J called. Some clones fail to appear in such tables; in the studies checked, an unresolved V gene covers under half of the shortfall, and the cause of the remainder is unknown. The sample records 55,000 to 65,000 clones, over 95% of which are singletons. About 1% of the sample comes from the top ten. Input material: naive CD8+ T cells sorted from blood. The sample's cell subset or site label, decoded: unstimulated naive T cells. These receptors came from a human donor in good health.

The chain uses TRBV28 and TRBJ2-1; 13 bases agree with TRBD2. The trim removed 5 bases at V and 10 bases at J, leaving 11 bases unmatched. Germline-derived CDR1 and CDR2 are MDHEN and SYDVKM. CDR3 size: 16 residues. The CDR3 DNA follows: TGTGCCAGCAGTCGCCTCACTAGCGGGAGGGCTCGAGAGCAGTTCTTC. Translation gives CASSRLTSGRAREQFF.

This clone was observed a single time. The chain has TRBV29-1 and TRBJ1-4, with D hard to call. The CDR3 totals 13 residues. V lost 7 bases and J lost 0, with 9 bases in between. CDR1 is SQVTM and CDR2 is ANQGSEA in the germline V gene. CDR3 residues: CSALTATNEKLFF. CDR3 DNA sequence: TGCAGCGCCCTGACGGCAACTAATGAAAAACTGTTTTTT. The variable domain in full, completed from reference TRBV29-1 and TRBJ1-4, reads SAVISQKPSRDICQRGTSLTIQCQVDSQVTMMFWYRQQPGQSLTLIATANQGSEATYESGFVIDKFPISRPNLTFSTLTVSNMSPEDSSIYLCSALTATNEKLFFGSGTQLSVL.

This chain joins TRBV5-1 and TRBJ2-5; 8 bases match TRBD1. The V gene end was trimmed by 4 bases and the J gene end by 4 bases; junction bases not matched to a gene: 6. Germline assignment: CDR1 SGHRS and CDR2 YFSETQ. The CDR3 contains 14 residues. The CDR3 DNA sequence: TGCGCCAGCAGCGGTGCAGGGGGCGGAGAGACCCAGTACTTC. It is translated as CASSGAGGGETQYF.

The V call is TRBV13, the J call TRBJ2-1; 7 bases are shared with TRBD2. This CDR3 contains 16 residues. Per germline, CDR1 PRHDT and CDR2 FYEKMQ (reference sequence). The J segment lost 1 base and the V segment lost 1 base, leaving 4 bases of the junction unmatched. Here the CDR3 reads CASSLEAGDSYNEQFF. The CDR3 DNA reads TGTGCCAGCAGCTTAGAGGCGGGAGATTCCTACAATGAGCAGTTCTTC. Variable domain in full (rest from reference TRBV13 and TRBJ2-1): AAGVIQSPRHLIKEKRETATLKCYPIPRHDTVYWYQQGPGQDPQFLISFYEKMQSDKGSIPDRFSAQQFSDYHSELNMSSLELGDSALYFCASSLEAGDSYNEQFFGPGTRLTVL.

The J gene is TRBJ2-7, the V gene TRBV25-1; TRBD1 agrees at 11 bases. Trimming at V came to 9 bases and at J to 6 bases, leaving 7 bases not matched to a gene. This CDR3 region has 13 residues. In germline, CDR1 is MGHDK, CDR2 SYGVNS. CDR3 residues: CASRTGGRGEQYF. The CDR3 nucleotides are TGTGCCAGTCGGACAGGGGGCAGAGGCGAGCAGTACTTC.

The chain is built from TRBV7-6 and TRBJ2-2; no definite D call. Germline CDR1 is SGHVS and CDR2 is FNYEAQ. The CDR3 covers 14 residues. V lost 4 bases and J lost 3, with 9 bases in between. The CDR3 sequence is CASSSPLDTGELFF. The CDR3 coding sequence is TGTGCCAGCAGCTCCCCCCTAGACACCGGGGAGCTGTTTTTT.

The chain joins TRBV6-1 to TRBJ2-7, with D unclear. The CDR3 is made up of 13 amino acids. With 2 bases removed from V and 0 bases from J, the gap between germline ends came to 5 bases. CDR1 MNHNS and CDR2 SASEGT come from the germline V gene. Here the CDR3 reads CASSENYSYEQYF. The DNA of the CDR3 is TGTGCCAGCAGTGAAAACTACTCCTACGAGCAGTACTTC.

Here the CDR3 reads CAWSVLNHEQYF. Written as DNA, the CDR3 is TGTGCCTGGAGTGTCCTAAACCACGAGCAGTACTTC. This rearrangement joins TRBV30 to TRBJ2-7; D is uncertain. The CDR3 runs to 12 residues. Between the trimmed V and J ends, which lost 0 bases and 5 bases, there was a span of 8 bases. Germline V gene data show CDR1 as GTSNPN and CDR2 as SVGIG (reference sequence).

V is TRBV7-9 and J is TRBJ1-1; D unresolved. The CDR3 is 15 amino acids. CDR1 is SEHNR, CDR2 FQNEAQ, per germline (reference sequence). Trimming took 0 bases from V and 4 from J, leaving 12 bases between them. The CDR3 DNA is TGTGCCAGCAGCTTAGCGGGCCCCCCCGTCACTGAAGCTTTCTTT. It is translated as CASSLAGPPVTEAFF.

The gene calls are TRBV30 and TRBJ2-2; no firm D call. Germline V gene sequence: CDR1 GTSNPN, CDR2 SVGIG (reference sequence). Trimming shortened V by 7 bases and J by 1 base, and 7 bases separated the two germline ends. The CDR3 is 12 residues long. The CDR3 DNA is TGTGCCTTTGGATTGAACACCGGGGAGCTGTTTTTT. This gives the protein CAFGLNTGELFF. The variable domain in full, with the rest retrieved from reference TRBV30 and TRBJ2-2, is SQTIHQWPATLVQPVGSPLSLECTVEGTSNPNLYWYRQAAGRGLQLLFYSVGIGQISSEVPQNLSASRPQDRQFILSSKKLLLSDSGFYLCAFGLNTGELFFGEGSRLTVL.

The rearrangement joins TRBV19 to TRBJ2-7; TRBD1 might be the D (5 bases). Germline loops: CDR1 LNHDA, CDR2 SQIVND (reference sequence). V was clipped by 4 bases and J by 1 base, with 11 bases between them. This CDR3 has 14 residues. For the CDR3, the DNA is TGTGCCAGTAGTAGAGCAGGGTGGTCCTACGAGCAGTACTTC. This translates into CASSRAGWSYEQYF.

The chain carries TRBV28 and TRBJ2-7; 8 bases agree with TRBD1. CDR1 and CDR2 from the germline V gene are MDHEN and SYDVKM. V trimming: 7 bases; J trimming: 3 bases; junction bases outside the gene matches: 8. The CDR3 length is 14 residues. CDR3 nucleotides: TGTGCCAGCACTATAGGACAGGGCGGCTACGAGCAGTACTTC. Protein product: CASTIGQGGYEQYF.

This chain links TRBV6-6 with TRBJ2-7, with D possibly matching TRBD1 (6 bases). Germline V gene lookup returns CDR1 MNHNY and CDR2 SVGAGI (reference sequence). The V gene lost 7 bases and the J gene lost 5 bases, with 18 bases spanning the gap. CDR3 length equals 14 residues. CDR3 protein: CASMGFRGLDEQYF. The CDR3 coding sequence is TGTGCCAGCATGGGATTCAGGGGTTTGGACGAGCAGTACTTC.